This record concerns one TCR beta chain sequence. The data originate from a study of blood T cell repertoires in COVID-19. Sequencing was performed with immunoSEQ multiplex PCR; in TCRdb, only in-frame clones are kept and a portion is missing. The table lists about 300,000 clones, less than 85% of them singletons. CDR1 is SGHAT and CDR2 is FQDESV in the germline V gene (reference sequence). V lost 5 bases and J lost 7; bases outside the gene matches: 13. This CDR3 has 16 residues. V and J are TRBV11-1 and TRBJ1-1; TRBD1 agrees at 10 bases. Sequencing used PBMCs or T cells enriched from blood (not recorded which). The TCR sequence derives from a woman younger than 45 who had been exposed to COVID-19. The CDR3 sequence: CASSPRPGTGALEAFF. DNA for the CDR3: TGTGCCAGCAGCCCCCGTCCCGGGACAGGGGCCCTTGAAGCTTTCTTT.